Below are 17 T cell receptor beta chains sequenced from a single sample in a study of OX40 agonist ivuxolimab in advanced cancers. Produced via immunoSEQ multiplex PCR; TCRdb's table is partial and in-frame only. The table includes around 35,000 clones, more than 65% detected once. Sequences were derived from CD4+ or CD8+ T cells sorted from blood, sampled in a trial of the OX40 agonist ivuxolimab. These receptors were taken from an adult with an advanced solid tumor such as melanoma, head and neck, liver or kidney cancer.

The rearrangement joins TRBV19 to TRBJ1-6, with D perhaps matching TRBD1 (5 bases). Germline V gene sequence: CDR1 LNHDA, CDR2 SQIVND (reference sequence). This CDR3 has 16 residues. With 2 bases removed from V and 2 bases from J, the gap between germline ends came to 10 bases. The CDR3 region has the DNA TGTGCCAGTAGTATATCCCCAGGGACCTATAATTCACCCCTCCACTTT. This translates into CASSISPGTYNSPLHF.

V usage is TRBV27 and J usage is TRBJ1-1; D ambiguous. The CDR3 runs 14 residues. V was trimmed by 4 bases and J by 6 bases, leaving 15 bases between them. The germline V gene encodes CDR1 MNHEY and CDR2 SMNVEV (reference sequence). The DNA of the CDR3 is TGTGCCAGCAGTTCCCTGTCTTTCACCTCTGAAGCTTTCTTT. Its translation: CASSSLSFTSEAFF.

This clone was observed a single time. The chain uses TRBV28 and TRBJ1-6; maybe TRBD1 (5 bases). The V end was cut by 5 bases, the J end by 6 bases, with 14 bases between. Germline assignment: CDR1 MDHEN and CDR2 SYDVKM. The CDR3 loop spans 15 amino acids. CDR3 DNA sequence: TGTGCCAGCAGTCCGGAGACAGCCGGTAATTCACCCCTCCACTTT. This sequence encodes CASSPETAGNSPLHF.

The table lists this clone with a few counts. This sequence joins TRBV30 and TRBJ1-1, with D perhaps TRBD1 (5 bases). Germline CDR1 reads GTSNPN; CDR2 reads SVGIG (reference sequence). Trimming removed 0 bases at V and 4 bases at J, with 9 bases between. The CDR3 is 13 amino acids. CDR3 sequence: CAWSVQRGTEAFF. The DNA for the CDR3 is TGTGCCTGGAGTGTACAAAGGGGCACTGAAGCTTTCTTT.

In this sample, this clone is medium-sized. The V gene is TRBV10-3, the J gene TRBJ2-2; 8 nucleotides match TRBD1. Looked up from germline, CDR1 is ENHRY and CDR2 is SYGVKD. V lost 10 bases to trimming and J lost 5 bases; unmatched junction nucleotides: 12. This CDR3 is 15 amino acids long. The CDR3 loop is CATCDRGRDTGELFF. The CDR3 bases are TGTGCCACCTGTGACAGGGGAAGAGATACCGGGGAGCTGTTTTTT.

This chain links TRBV7-9 with TRBJ2-7, with a weak D call TRBD2 (6 bases). Germline V CDR1 and CDR2: SEHNR, FQNEAQ (reference sequence). The ends were cut back, 0 bases at V and 3 bases at J, with 15 bases in the middle. This CDR3 is 16 amino acids long. For the CDR3, the DNA is TGTGCCAGCAGCTTAGCGGAGGGCTTAAGTGGCTACGAGCAGTACTTC. Translation gives CASSLAEGLSGYEQYF.

Only one count was recorded for this clone. The rearrangement joins TRBV9 to TRBJ2-3, with unresolved D. Trimming removed 0 bases from V and 0 bases from J, with 8 bases in between. Germline CDR1 is SGDLS and CDR2 is YYNGEE. This CDR3 spans 15 amino acids. The CDR3 DNA sequence: TGTGCCAGCAGCGTAGCGGAATTAAGCACAGATACGCAGTATTTT. Translating gives CASSVAELSTDTQYF.

The rearrangement joins TRBV27 to TRBJ2-3; D might be TRBD1 (5 bases). The CDR3 has 14 amino acids. The germline V gene encodes CDR1 MNHEY and CDR2 SMNVEV (reference sequence). V shed 4 bases and J shed 0 bases, with 8 bases lying between them. CDR3 protein: CASSSRQSTDTQYF. The CDR3 DNA is TGTGCCAGCAGTTCCAGACAGAGCACAGATACGCAGTATTTT.

This clone has only one observation. The CDR3 bases are TGTGCCAGTAGGGATCTGTTGCGTAAAGCTAACTATGGCTACACCTTC. Amino acids: CASRDLLRKANYGYTF. V is TRBV19 and J is TRBJ1-2; D is ambiguous. The CDR3 is 16 amino acids. V dropped 6 bases and J dropped 0 bases, with 17 bases sitting between them. CDR1 LNHDA and CDR2 SQIVND come from the germline V gene (reference sequence).

V usage is TRBV4-1 and J usage is TRBJ2-5, with D possibly being TRBD1 or TRBD2 (5 bases each). The CDR3 loop spans 15 amino acids. The germline CDR1 and CDR2 sequences are MGHRA and YSYEKL. V was shortened by 4 bases and J by 4 bases, with 16 bases between the two germline ends. The DNA of the CDR3 is TGCGCCAGCAGCCGGGACGATGGGGCCCGAGAGACCCAGTACTTC. Its protein product is CASSRDDGARETQYF.

V gene TRBV5-8 combines with J gene TRBJ2-7; D is perhaps TRBD2 (6 bases). The CDR3 consists of 14 residues. V lost 4 bases and J 2 bases, leaving 13 bases between the germline ends. Germline lookup yields CDR1 SGHTS and CDR2 YDEGEE. The CDR3, as DNA: TGTGCCAGCAGCCAATGGGGGGACGCCTACGAGCAGTACTTC. Its translation: CASSQWGDAYEQYF. The variable domain in full, completed from reference TRBV5-8 and TRBJ2-7, reads EAGVTQSPTHLIKTRGQQATLRCSPISGHTSVYWYQQALGLGLQFLLWYDEGEERNRGNFPPRFSGRQFPNYSSELNVNALELEDSALYLCASSQWGDAYEQYFGPGTRLTVT.

Within the sample, this clone is medium-sized. The V call is TRBV7-9, the J call TRBJ1-1, with D hard to call. The V gene's germline CDR1 is SEHNR and CDR2 FQNEAQ (reference sequence). Trimming took off 4 bases at V and 10 bases at J, with 13 bases between the two ends. The CDR3 runs 12 residues. The CDR3 DNA is TGTGCCAGCAGCTGGCCTGTGGTAGGAGCTTTCTTT. This encodes CASSWPVVGAFF.

V is TRBV27 and J is TRBJ1-2, with TRBD1 matching 8 bases. This CDR3 comprises 14 residues. Germline CDR1 MNHEY, CDR2 SMNVEV (reference sequence). The V gene end was trimmed by 5 bases and the J gene end by 12 bases; junction bases not matched to a gene: 14. The CDR3: CASSAADGQGTDTF. The CDR3 DNA reads as TGTGCCAGCAGTGCCGCTGACGGACAGGGAACCGACACCTTC.

Only one count was recorded for this clone. The V gene is TRBV6-1, the J gene TRBJ1-5; no clear D. The CDR3 contains 15 residues. The germline V and J ends were trimmed by 7 bases and 0 bases, with 13 bases remaining between them. Germline loops: CDR1 MNHNS, CDR2 SASEGT. In nucleotides, the CDR3 is TGTGCCAGCAATATAGAGGGAAATAGCAATCAGCCCCAGCATTTT. It yields the protein CASNIEGNSNQPQHF.

This rearrangement joins TRBV5-1 to TRBJ2-5; a weak D match, TRBD2 (7 bases). Per the germline V gene, CDR1 is SGHRS and CDR2 is YFSETQ. V lost 4 bases and J lost 11, with 21 bases in between. The CDR3 contains 14 residues. The CDR3 here is CASSLGVGAREQYF. DNA of the CDR3: TGCGCCAGCAGCCTGGGAGTGGGGGCGCGGGAGCAGTACTTC.

The chain recombines TRBV5-1 with TRBJ1-2, with D unclear. The CDR3 is 12 residues long. Deletions cut 4 bases from V and 4 bases from J, with 8 bases between. Germline lookup yields CDR1 SGHRS and CDR2 YFSETQ. This chain's CDR3 is CASSTGIYGYTF. The DNA of the CDR3 is TGCGCCAGCAGCACCGGTATCTATGGCTACACCTTC.

This rearrangement joins TRBV5-1 to TRBJ2-7; no clear D. CDR1 is SGHRS and CDR2 is YFSETQ in the germline V gene. CDR3 length equals 16 residues. V lost 4 bases and J 7 bases, leaving 24 bases between the germline ends. CDR3 amino acids: CASSPDALPATEEQYF. Here the CDR3 DNA reads TGCGCCAGCAGCCCGGACGCACTCCCCGCCACCGAAGAGCAGTACTTC.